The 28 T cell receptor beta chains given below trace back to one sample, sequenced in a study of cytomegalovirus exposure and HLA in healthy donors. It was with 60 Vbeta and 13 Jbeta primers that the PCR ran. Only in-frame clones appear in the TCRdb table, and some are missing; sequencing was by immunoSEQ multiplex PCR. The sample contains about 130,000 clones, approximately 79% of which appear only once. Input material: PBMCs. These receptors were taken from a man aged 18 to 29 in good health and CMV-seropositive.

The chain combines TRBV28 with TRBJ2-2; 8 bases fit TRBD2. The V gene end was trimmed by 6 bases and the J gene end by 4 bases; junction bases not matched to a gene: 10. The germline V gene encodes CDR1 MDHEN and CDR2 SYDVKM. The CDR3 is made up of 16 amino acids. CDR3 amino acids: CASSPGLAKSTGELFF. The DNA of the CDR3 is TGTGCCAGCAGCCCCGGACTAGCCAAGAGCACCGGGGAGCTGTTTTTT.

The V call is TRBV6-5, the J call TRBJ1-3; D ambiguous. This CDR3 comprises 15 residues. Trimming pared 5 bases from V and 4 bases from J, leaving 15 bases between. CDR1 is MNHEY and CDR2 is SVGAGI in the germline V gene. CDR3 DNA sequence: TGTGCCAGCAGTCCGACTTTTTCTAGGGGAAACACCATATATTTT. Its protein is CASSPTFSRGNTIYF.

This chain links TRBV10-3 with TRBJ1-2, with 7 positions matching TRBD1. The CDR3 is made up of 15 amino acids. CDR1 is ENHRY and CDR2 is SYGVKD in the germline V gene. V shed 2 bases, J shed 4 bases, and the junction held 7 bases outside the gene matches. The CDR3, as DNA: TGTGCCATCAGTGAGGGAGGGGGCGTCGTCTATGGCTACACCTTC. Encoded protein: CAISEGGGVVYGYTF.

This chain joins TRBV27 and TRBJ2-3, with TRBD2 matching 10 bases. The CDR3 contains 14 residues. CDR1 MNHEY and CDR2 SMNVEV come from the germline V gene (reference sequence). The V and J ends lost 5 bases and 3 bases, in that order; junction bases with no gene match: 2. Here the CDR3 DNA reads TGTGCCAGCAGTATGGGACTAGCGACAGATACGCAGTATTTT. It is translated as CASSMGLATDTQYF.

The genes are TRBV7-2 and TRBJ1-4, with TRBD1 matching over 7 bases. CDR3 length equals 15 residues. CDR1 and CDR2 (germline): SGHTA, FQGNSA. The ends lost 5 bases at V and 3 bases at J; junction bases unmatched: 6. Written as DNA, the CDR3 is TGTGCCAGCAGCCGAGACAGGGCGGCTAATGAAAAACTGTTTTTT. Protein sequence: CASSRDRAANEKLFF.

This chain links TRBV15 with TRBJ1-4; D is undetermined. The CDR3 is made up of 12 amino acids. V lost 5 bases to trimming and J lost 3 bases, with 4 bases between them. Looked up from germline, CDR1 is LNHNV and CDR2 is YYDKDF (reference sequence). The CDR3 loop is CATSVSNEKLFF. As DNA, the CDR3 is TGTGCCACCAGCGTATCTAATGAAAAACTGTTTTTT.

This clone was observed a single time. The CDR3 DNA reads as TGTGCCAGCCGACAGGGACTTGGCGGCTACACCTTC. Amino acid sequence: CASRQGLGGYTF. The V and J genes are TRBV6-5 and TRBJ1-2; TRBD1 agrees at 7 bases. Germline V lookup: CDR1 MNHEY, CDR2 SVGAGI. V lost 8 bases to trimming and J lost 8 bases; unmatched junction nucleotides: 8. This CDR3 contains 12 residues.

The chain recombines TRBV7-9 with TRBJ1-5, with a possible D match to TRBD1 (6 bases). Germline V CDR1 and CDR2: SEHNR, FQNEAQ (reference sequence). The CDR3 sequence is 15 residues long. Trimming cost V 3 bases and J 9 bases, with 18 bases left between them. CDR3 nucleotides: TGTGCCAGCAGCTTCGACGGACAGCCGGGACGGCCCCAGCATTTT. It specifies CASSFDGQPGRPQHF.

V and J are TRBV6-5 and TRBJ1-6; possibly TRBD1 for D (6 bases). Germline-derived CDR1 and CDR2 are MNHEY and SVGAGI. V was cut by 2 bases and J by 7 bases, with 15 bases left in between. The CDR3 has 16 amino acids. The CDR3 DNA sequence: TGTGCCAGCAGTTACGGGGGGGGGCAGGGGAATTCACCCCTCCACTTT. It codes for CASSYGGGQGNSPLHF.

The chain uses TRBV29-1 and TRBJ2-5; 11 positions match TRBD2. Trimming at V came to 6 bases and at J to 0 bases, leaving 9 bases not matched to a gene. The CDR3 runs to 16 residues. Germline-derived CDR1 and CDR2 are SQVTM and ANQGSEA. The DNA for the CDR3 is TGCAGCGTGGAGGGACTAGCGGAGGAGTACCAAGAGACCCAGTACTTC. Protein product: CSVEGLAEEYQETQYF.

This clone came up once. This sequence joins TRBV23-1 and TRBJ1-5; D ambiguous. TRBV23-1 is treated as an ORF (open reading frame) with a function not yet certain. This CDR3 comprises 10 residues. Trimming cost V 4 bases and J 10 bases, with 5 bases left between them. The CDR3 loop reads CASSPLPQHF. DNA for the CDR3: TGCGCCAGCAGTCCCCTCCCCCAGCATTTT.

This sequence joins TRBV9 and TRBJ2-5; tentatively, D is TRBD2 (5 bases). The J call could be wrong; TRBJ2-7 is a better fit for the DNA end. The germline CDR1 and CDR2 sequences are SGDLS and YYNGEE. The CDR3 is 15 residues long. CDR3 loop: CASSVGSEDRYEQYF. DNA for the CDR3: TGTGCCAGCAGCGTAGGTTCGGAGGACCGCTACGAGCAGTACTTC.

The gene calls are TRBV19 and TRBJ1-6; D is undetermined. V shed 4 bases and J shed 6 bases, with 10 bases lying between them. The CDR3 is 14 residues long. Germline V gene lookup returns CDR1 LNHDA and CDR2 SQIVND (reference sequence). This CDR3 reads CASSTGSGNSPLHF. CDR3 DNA sequence: TGTGCCAGTAGTACTGGTTCGGGTAATTCACCCCTCCACTTT.

V gene TRBV6-5 combines with J gene TRBJ2-3; perhaps TRBD2 as D (6 bases). Trimming cost V 6 bases and J 2 bases, with 15 bases left between them. The CDR3 length is 15 residues. The germline V gene encodes CDR1 MNHEY and CDR2 SVGAGI. DNA of the CDR3: TGTGCCAGCAGATCCATGGGGGGAGCCACAGATACGCAGTATTTT. Protein: CASRSMGGATDTQYF.

J is TRBJ2-3 and V is TRBV28; D gene unclear. The germline V gene encodes CDR1 MDHEN and CDR2 SYDVKM. The CDR3 is 11 amino acids. Trimming shortened V by 3 bases and J by 11 bases, and 9 bases separated the two germline ends. The CDR3 sequence: CASSFEEMQYF. The CDR3 DNA follows: TGTGCCAGCAGTTTCGAGGAGATGCAGTATTTT.

This clone was detected only a few times. This chain connects TRBV13 to TRBJ2-7; the D gene is possibly TRBD1 (5 bases). Germline-derived CDR1 and CDR2 are PRHDT and FYEKMQ (reference sequence). V lost 5 bases to trimming and J lost 4 bases, with 21 bases between them. The length of the CDR3 is 16 residues. DNA of the CDR3: TGTGCCAGCAGCCCCCAGGGCGACGGCTCTCCGTACGAGCAGTACTTC. Its translation: CASSPQGDGSPYEQYF.

In its sample, this clone was seen once. As DNA, the CDR3 is TGTGCCAGCAGCTTCCGGACTAGCGGGAGCCGAACCTACGAGCAGTACTTC. Residues: CASSFRTSGSRTYEQYF. The chain links TRBV11-2 to TRBJ2-7; 13 bases map to TRBD2. Losses at the gene ends were 3 bases for V and 2 bases for J; bases not matched to a gene: 7. This CDR3 is 17 amino acids long. Per germline, CDR1 SGHAT and CDR2 FQNNGV.

The chain's CDR3 is CASSPVGHLYEQYF. CDR3 nucleotide sequence: TGTGCCAGCAGCCCAGTGGGACACCTCTACGAGCAGTACTTC. The V call is TRBV7-6, the J call TRBJ2-7; D possibly corresponds to TRBD1 (6 bases). CDR1 and CDR2 from the germline V gene are SGHVS and FNYEAQ. This CDR3 has 14 amino acids. Trimming cost V 5 bases and J 3 bases, with 14 bases left between them.

This chain uses TRBV28 with TRBJ2-1; 8 bases are a match to TRBD1. Germline V lookup: CDR1 MDHEN, CDR2 SYDVKM. This CDR3 spans 16 amino acids. V gave up 5 bases and J gave up 3 bases; unmatched junction bases: 9. CDR3 DNA: TGTGCCAGCAGTCCCTCCGGACAGGGATTCTACAATGAGCAGTTCTTC. Residues: CASSPSGQGFYNEQFF.

J is TRBJ2-1 and V is TRBV6-4; 11 bases agree with TRBD2. J lost 0 bases, V lost 4 bases, and 8 bases had no gene match. Germline V lookup: CDR1 MRHNA, CDR2 SNTAGT. The CDR3 consists of 18 residues. For the CDR3, the DNA is TGTGCCAGCAGTGTCCTAGCGGGGGGCCAGAGCTCCTACAATGAGCAGTTCTTC. Translating gives CASSVLAGGQSSYNEQFF.

The genes are TRBV7-8 and TRBJ1-5; weak D call: TRBD1 (6 bases). The CDR3 sequence is 16 residues long. The V gene's germline CDR1 is SGHVS and CDR2 FQNEAQ. Trimming took off 5 bases at V and 6 bases at J, with 20 bases between the two ends. The CDR3 region has the DNA TGTGCCAGCAGCCCAGAGAGCACCAGGGGCGGTCAGCCCCAGCATTTT. Encoded protein: CASSPESTRGGQPQHF.

The chain uses TRBV5-6 and TRBJ2-5; TRBD1 aligns across 9 bases. The CDR3 sequence is 14 residues long. V was clipped by 2 bases and J by 11 bases; unmatched bases: 10. CDR1 and CDR2 from the germline V gene are SGHDT and YYEEEE. This CDR3 is CASSLPGQGREQYF. CDR3 nucleotide sequence: TGTGCCAGCAGCTTACCGGGACAGGGAAGGGAGCAGTACTTC.

V and J are TRBV7-2 and TRBJ2-2; no clear D gene. The V and J ends lost 5 bases and 7 bases respectively, with 17 bases between them. There are 15 residues in the CDR3. Germline CDR1 reads SGHTA; CDR2 reads FQGNSA. This CDR3 is CASSLSGGLGGELFF. As DNA, the CDR3 is TGTGCCAGCAGCCTTTCAGGTGGATTGGGCGGGGAGCTGTTTTTT. The entire variable domain, with the rest obtained from reference TRBV7-2 and TRBJ2-2, is as follows: GAGVSQSPSNKVTEKGKDVELRCDPISGHTALYWYRQSLGQGLEFLIYFQGNSAPDKSGLPSDRFSAERTGGSVSTLTIQRTQQEDSAVYLCASSLSGGLGGELFFGEGSRLTVL.

This clone appeared a few times. J is TRBJ1-2 and V is TRBV5-1; D possibly corresponds to TRBD1 (6 bases). The CDR3 runs 17 residues. Germline CDR1 SGHRS, CDR2 YFSETQ. Trimming took off 0 bases at V and 2 bases at J, with 17 bases between the two ends. The CDR3 sequence: CASSLDPRAGDNYGYTF. CDR3 coding DNA: TGCGCCAGCAGCTTGGACCCCAGGGCAGGGGACAACTATGGCTACACCTTC. The complete variable domain, with remaining parts taken from reference TRBV5-1 and TRBJ1-2, reads KAGVTQTPRYLIKTRGQQVTLSCSPISGHRSVSWYQQTPGQGLQFLFEYFSETQRNKGNFPGRFSGRQFSNSRSEMNVSTLELGDSALYLCASSLDPRAGDNYGYTFGSGTRLTVV.

The DNA of the CDR3 is TGTGCCACCAGCGAGAGGACATTCTCAACTGAAGCTTTCTTT. It is translated as CATSERTFSTEAFF. The V and J genes are TRBV15 and TRBJ1-1, with a possible D match to TRBD1 (5 bases). Trimming left V 5 bases short and J 5 bases short, with 15 bases between. CDR1 LNHNV and CDR2 YYDKDF come from the germline V gene (reference sequence). CDR3 length equals 14 residues.

This clone showed up just a few times. The genes are TRBV6-5 and TRBJ2-4, with 10 bases identical to TRBD2. V shed 2 bases, J shed 8 bases, and the junction held 6 bases outside the gene matches. The CDR3 runs 15 residues. Germline lookup yields CDR1 MNHEY and CDR2 SVGAGI. The CDR3 DNA reads as TGTGCCAGCAGTTACCAGCCTAGCGGGAGTCACATTCAGTACTTC. Amino acid sequence: CASSYQPSGSHIQYF.

The gene calls are TRBV15 and TRBJ2-7; 14 bases match TRBD2. Trimming took 3 bases from V and 1 from J; bases not matched to a gene: 5. CDR3 size: 17 residues. Germline V CDR1 and CDR2: LNHNV, YYDKDF (reference sequence). The CDR3 coding sequence is TGTGCCACCAGCAGGACTAGCGGGAGGGTCGCGTCCTACGAGCAGTACTTC. Its protein is CATSRTSGRVASYEQYF.

This sequence joins TRBV30 and TRBJ1-1, with 8 nucleotides matching TRBD1. The germline V gene has CDR1 GTSNPN and CDR2 SVGIG (reference sequence). The CDR3 runs to 17 residues. The V segment lost 0 bases and the J segment 5 bases; nucleotides outside the gene matches: 14. The CDR3 nucleotides read TGTGCCTGGAGTGTAGTCGCAGGGGGCGTCGGCGGGACTGAAGCTTTCTTT. Translating it yields CAWSVVAGGVGGTEAFF.